This is a list of T cell receptor beta chains from one sample in a study of OX40 agonist ivuxolimab in advanced cancers. Using immunoSEQ multiplex PCR, the repertoire was profiled, and TCRdb retains in-frame clones only, with some absent. The sample records approximately 59,000 clones, around 90% being singletons. Sequenced here: CD4+ or CD8+ T cells sorted from blood, sampled in a trial of the OX40 agonist ivuxolimab. The receptors here all came from an adult with an advanced solid tumor such as melanoma, head and neck, liver or kidney cancer. CDR3s include the opening cysteine and the closing phenylalanine or tryptophan. Fields, in order: V gene, CDR3 length, CDR3 protein.

>TRBV10-3|16
CAISESGGSSSYEQYF
>TRBV2|14
CASIRDRGRYGYTF
>TRBV18|15
CASSPMGKSKNIQYF
>TRBV7-9|14
CASSSIGADTEAFF
>TRBV7-9|14
CASSASGRTDTQYF
>TRBV6-1|15
CASSESTVANYGYTF
>TRBV6-6|13
CASSLGGYQPQHF
>TRBV28|15
CASSQGTSGAHEQYF
>TRBV28|13
CASSLTKLYEQYF
>TRBV2|12
CASSLDSYEQYF
>TRBV5-6|15
CASSLRGTGSTEAFF
>TRBV11-2|15
CASSLEGWGRRGYTF
>TRBV30|11
CAWSGRNEQYF
>TRBV7-3|13
CASSVGVGQPQHF
>TRBV27|17
CASSVLLETGAYNEQFF
>TRBV19|17
CASTPQVGTGVTGELFF
>TRBV28|12
CASSDRVYGYTF
>TRBV19|15
CASSPGQGAWNEQFF
>TRBV2|13
CASSDVGSYEQYF
>TRBV7-2|14
CASSGQGAGGTQYF
>TRBV27|13
CASSLLAGYEQFF
>TRBV6-6|12
CASSPGDREQYF
>TRBV7-8|15
CASSATWLGNQPQHF
>TRBV5-6|13
CASSHRVSEKLFF
>TRBV30|14
CAWKTGQGGYEQYF
>TRBV30|11
CAWSVGYGYTF
>TRBV4-1|19
CASSPQPIVAGASTDTQYF
>TRBV28|10
CASSHNEQFF
>TRBV6-5|12
CASRGDSEKLFF
>TRBV7-2|14
CASSFKGSIYEQYF
>TRBV5-1|12
CASSFGSDTQYF
>TRBV7-3|13
CASSYGPGNIQYF
>TRBV6-1|13
CASSWEKPDTQYF
>TRBV6-5|15
CASSYGPWGNTEAFF
>TRBV29-1|12
CSVRGLADEQYF
>TRBV2|14
CASTKDNSNQPQHF
>TRBV19|12
CASRDGYNEQFF
>TRBV2|12
CASTGTGEGYTF
>TRBV9|15
CASSPLGLRGSPLHF
>TRBV19|16
CASSATSGSNTGELFF
>TRBV7-9|12
CASNHDGHTQYF
>TRBV7-9|12
CASSSGFGTQYF
>TRBV2|12
CASSQGTYEQYF
>TRBV30|11
CAWGQGETQYF
>TRBV18|15
CASSPGLADYNEQFF
>TRBV5-1|14
CASSKTAAQETQYF
>TRBV6-1|13
CASKVMGGQTQYF
>TRBV30|11
CASLSLNEQFF
>TRBV7-6|16
CASSFRSGQITDTQYF
>TRBV30|13
CAWSSQGTTEAFF
>TRBV5-1|19
CASSLRTTSGTKPTDTQYF
>TRBV20-1|11
CSARAGSGYTF
>TRBV2|12
CASRGQGSEAFF